These T cell receptor beta chains were read from a single sample in a study of type 1 and type 2 diabetes patients. A single record per CDR3 protein comes from TCRdb applying MiXCR to the multiplex PCR reads. This table has about 270,000 distinct CDR3 sequences, roughly 50% appearing once. Sequences were obtained from peripheral blood mononuclear cells (PBMCs). Receptors originate from a man younger than 35 with type 2 diabetes. Both conserved end residues are part of each CDR3. Each record gives: D gene, V gene, clone size, J gene, CDR3 length, CDR3 DNA, CDR3 protein. A D gene is named only where the DNA matches it firmly. Clone size, where shown, is once, few, many, or a class for clones that have expanded.

d_call: -
v_call: TRBV28
clone_size: -
j_call: TRBJ1-1
cdr3_length: 15
cdr3_nt: TGTGCCAGCACGGAGAACAGTCAAATGAACACTGAAGCTTTCTTT
cdr3_aa: CASTENSQMNTEAFF

d_call: -
v_call: TRBV10-1
clone_size: many
j_call: TRBJ2-3
cdr3_length: 14
cdr3_nt: TGCGCCAGCAGCGTGGAGGGTATTGTAGATACGCAGTATTTT
cdr3_aa: CASSVEGIVDTQYF

d_call: -
v_call: TRBV6-6
clone_size: -
j_call: TRBJ1-1
cdr3_length: 14
cdr3_nt: TGTGCCAGCAGCCGGGGGGGTAGGGGCACTGAAGCTTTCTTT
cdr3_aa: CASSRGGRGTEAFF

d_call: -
v_call: TRBV10-2
clone_size: -
j_call: TRBJ2-2
cdr3_length: 16
cdr3_nt: TGCGCCAGCACCCCCCCCAGGGGACCGAACACCGGGGAGCTGTTTTTT
cdr3_aa: CASTPPRGPNTGELFF

d_call: -
v_call: TRBV27
clone_size: -
j_call: TRBJ1-5
cdr3_length: 14
cdr3_nt: TGTGCCAGCAGTTTTGGAGGACACAATCAGCCCCAGCATTTT
cdr3_aa: CASSFGGHNQPQHF

d_call: -
v_call: TRBV30
clone_size: -
j_call: TRBJ1-5
cdr3_length: 14
cdr3_nt: TGTGCCTGGAGCCACAGGGCTAGCAATCAGCCCCAGCATTTT
cdr3_aa: CAWSHRASNQPQHF

d_call: -
v_call: TRBV19
clone_size: -
j_call: TRBJ2-2
cdr3_length: 16
cdr3_nt: TGTGCCAGTAGGACAGGATCCTCACTGAACACCGGGGAGCTGTTTTTT
cdr3_aa: CASRTGSSLNTGELFF

d_call: -
v_call: TRBV19
clone_size: few
j_call: TRBJ1-1
cdr3_length: 16
cdr3_nt: TGTGCCAGTAGAGATGTTGGGGAGGGCCCACGAACTGAAGCTTTCTTT
cdr3_aa: CASRDVGEGPRTEAFF

d_call: TRBD1
v_call: TRBV7-2
clone_size: once
j_call: TRBJ2-7
cdr3_length: 14
cdr3_nt: TGTGCCAGCAGCTTGACAGGGCCCCTCTACGAGCAGTACTTC
cdr3_aa: CASSLTGPLYEQYF

d_call: TRBD1
v_call: TRBV20-1
clone_size: -
j_call: TRBJ2-7
cdr3_length: 11
cdr3_nt: TGCAGCGGACAGGGTGGCTACGAGCAGTACTTC
cdr3_aa: CSGQGGYEQYF

d_call: -
v_call: TRBV28
clone_size: -
j_call: TRBJ2-5
cdr3_length: 13
cdr3_nt: TGTGCCAGCAGTCGGAGTTTGGGGGAGACCCAGTACTTC
cdr3_aa: CASSRSLGETQYF

d_call: -
v_call: TRBV30
clone_size: -
j_call: TRBJ1-5
cdr3_length: 13
cdr3_nt: TGTGCCTGGAGTCCAGCAGACAATCAGCCCCAGCATTTT
cdr3_aa: CAWSPADNQPQHF

d_call: -
v_call: TRBV28
clone_size: few
j_call: TRBJ1-2
cdr3_length: 16
cdr3_nt: TGTGCCAGCAGTTCCCCTCCACGGGGTAGGGACTATGGCTACACCTTC
cdr3_aa: CASSSPPRGRDYGYTF

d_call: -
v_call: TRBV30
clone_size: -
j_call: TRBJ1-4
cdr3_length: 14
cdr3_nt: TGTGCCTGGAACCCAGCGGTAGCTAATGAAAAACTGTTTTTT
cdr3_aa: CAWNPAVANEKLFF

d_call: -
v_call: TRBV7-3
clone_size: -
j_call: TRBJ2-6
cdr3_length: 16
cdr3_nt: TGTGCCAGCAGCGACAACAGGGTCACTGGGGCCAACGTCCTGACTTTC
cdr3_aa: CASSDNRVTGANVLTF

d_call: -
v_call: TRBV9
clone_size: -
j_call: TRBJ2-7
cdr3_length: 14
cdr3_nt: TGTGCCAGCAGCGTAGCGGGTTACTCCTACGAGCAGTACTTC
cdr3_aa: CASSVAGYSYEQYF

d_call: -
v_call: TRBV7-9
clone_size: -
j_call: TRBJ1-3
cdr3_length: 14
cdr3_nt: TGTGCCAGCAGCAGGGGAAGCCCTGGAAACACCATATATTTT
cdr3_aa: CASSRGSPGNTIYF

d_call: TRBD1
v_call: TRBV28
clone_size: -
j_call: TRBJ1-5
cdr3_length: 15
cdr3_nt: TGTGCCAGCAGCGGACAGGGTAGAAGCAATCAGCCCCAGCATTTT
cdr3_aa: CASSGQGRSNQPQHF

d_call: -
v_call: TRBV5-1
clone_size: few
j_call: TRBJ2-6
cdr3_length: 15
cdr3_nt: TGCGCCAGCAGCTTGGCCAACGTTGGGGCCAACGTCCTGACTTTC
cdr3_aa: CASSLANVGANVLTF

d_call: TRBD1
v_call: TRBV7-8
clone_size: -
j_call: TRBJ2-3
cdr3_length: 18
cdr3_nt: TGTGCCAGCAGCTGGGCGCCCGAAGGAGACAGGGACACAGATACGCAGTATTTT
cdr3_aa: CASSWAPEGDRDTDTQYF

d_call: -
v_call: TRBV7-6
clone_size: few
j_call: TRBJ2-7
cdr3_length: 14
cdr3_nt: TGTGCCAGCAGCTCAGGAGGGTACTCCTACGAGCAGTACTTC
cdr3_aa: CASSSGGYSYEQYF

d_call: -
v_call: TRBV19
clone_size: -
j_call: TRBJ2-1
cdr3_length: 12
cdr3_nt: -
cdr3_aa: CASSVFGSEQFF

d_call: -
v_call: TRBV7-3
clone_size: -
j_call: TRBJ2-3
cdr3_length: 15
cdr3_nt: TGTGCCAGCAGCTTATGGGGGAGTGATACAGATACGCAGTATTTT
cdr3_aa: CASSLWGSDTDTQYF

d_call: -
v_call: TRBV19
clone_size: few
j_call: TRBJ2-7
cdr3_length: 15
cdr3_nt: TGTGCCAGTAGTAACGCCGGGACGGCCTCCTACGAGCAGTACTTC
cdr3_aa: CASSNAGTASYEQYF